This TCR beta chain appears in the sequencing data of a study of T cell repertoires in cytomegalovirus infection. Study details: Researchers turned to recently identified HLA-C-restricted CMV epitopes as well as well-studied HLA-B-restricted ones. CMV infection and matching HLA type were both indicated by public TCR beta signatures.

Trimming took 1 base from V and 3 from J, leaving 9 bases between them. CDR3 length equals 15 residues. The germline V gene has CDR1 SGHTA and CDR2 FQGNSA. TCRdb fed the reads into MiXCR, producing one record per CDR3 protein. Counted here are around 310,000 distinct CDR3 sequences, almost 30% occurring once; the ten biggest clones make up 15% to 25%. Findings of the study overall: Adding up the frequency of public TCR beta families identified people who carried CMV plus the relevant HLA.

On this clonotype itself: As yet, its antigen is unknown.

The V gene is TRBV7-2, the J gene TRBJ2-2; possible D gene TRBD2, 6 bases. The sequence derives from a human donor in good health (CMV status not recorded). Some clones in this sample may be carry-over from other donors' samples. The source material was cultured PBMCs, sampled from culture after CMV antigen stimulation. CDR3 in amino acids: CASSLGGTYTGELFF. CDR3 nucleotides: TGTGCCAGCAGCTTAGGAGGGACTTACACCGGGGAGCTGTTTTTT.